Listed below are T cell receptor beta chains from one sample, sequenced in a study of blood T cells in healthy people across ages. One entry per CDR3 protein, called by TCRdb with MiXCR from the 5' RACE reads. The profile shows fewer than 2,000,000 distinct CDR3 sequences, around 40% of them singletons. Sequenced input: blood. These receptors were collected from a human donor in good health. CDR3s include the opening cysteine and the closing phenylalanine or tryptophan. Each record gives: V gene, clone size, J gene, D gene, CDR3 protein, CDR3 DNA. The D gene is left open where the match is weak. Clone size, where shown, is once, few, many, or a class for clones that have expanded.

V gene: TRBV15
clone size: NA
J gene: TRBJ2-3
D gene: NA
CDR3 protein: CATSSFPWTSWGTDTQYF
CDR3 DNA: TGTGCCACCAGCAGCTTTCCATGGACGAGCTGGGGCACAGATACGCAGTATTTT

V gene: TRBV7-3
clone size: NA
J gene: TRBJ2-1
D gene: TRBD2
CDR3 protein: CASSPEGRVSSYNEQFF
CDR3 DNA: TGTGCCAGCAGCCCCGAAGGGAGGGTGAGCTCCTACAATGAGCAGTTCTTC

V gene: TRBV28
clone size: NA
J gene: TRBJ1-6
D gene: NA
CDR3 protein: CASSTLGTAYNSPLHF
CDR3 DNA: TGTGCCAGCAGTACCCTGGGCACAGCGTATAATTCACCCCTCCACTTT

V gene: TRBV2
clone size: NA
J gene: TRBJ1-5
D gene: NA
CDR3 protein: CASKKGSDQPQHF
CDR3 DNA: TGTGCCAGCAAGAAGGGTAGTGATCAGCCCCAGCATTTT

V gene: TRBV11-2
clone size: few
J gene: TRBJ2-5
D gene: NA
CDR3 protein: CASSLIDNAETQYF
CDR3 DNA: TGTGCCAGCAGCTTAATCGATAACGCGGAGACCCAGTACTTC

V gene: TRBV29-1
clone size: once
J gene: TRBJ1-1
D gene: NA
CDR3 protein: CSVEDELTANTEAFF
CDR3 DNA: TGCAGCGTTGAAGATGAACTTACAGCAAACACTGAAGCTTTCTTT

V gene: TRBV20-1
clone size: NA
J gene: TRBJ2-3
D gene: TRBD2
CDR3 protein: CSASGGAERDTQYF
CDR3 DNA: TGCAGTGCTAGCGGGGGGGCCGAGAGAGATACGCAGTATTTT

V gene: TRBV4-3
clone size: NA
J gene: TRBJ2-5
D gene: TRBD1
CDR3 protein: CASSQTRTGPQETQYF
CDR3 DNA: TGCGCCAGCAGCCAAACGCGGACAGGGCCCCAAGAGACCCAGTACTTC

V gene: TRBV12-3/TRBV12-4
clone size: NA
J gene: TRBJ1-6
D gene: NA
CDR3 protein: CASSLPGRVALHF
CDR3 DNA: TGTGCCAGCAGTTTACCGGGCAGGGTAGCCCTCCACTTT

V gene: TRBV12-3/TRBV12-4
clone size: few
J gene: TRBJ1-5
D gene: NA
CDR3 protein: CASSLAVGGIINQPQHF
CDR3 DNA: TGTGCCAGCAGTTTAGCCGTGGGGGGCATTATCAATCAGCCCCAGCATTTT

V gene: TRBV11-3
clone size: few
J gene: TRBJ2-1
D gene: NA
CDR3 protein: CASRLGNNEQFF
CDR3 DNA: TGTGCCAGCAGACTAGGAAATAATGAGCAGTTCTTC

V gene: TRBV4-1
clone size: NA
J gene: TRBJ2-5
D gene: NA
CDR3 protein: CASGQDNRWRDEHQETQYF
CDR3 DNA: TGCGCCAGCGGCCAAGATAATCGCTGGAGGGATGAGCACCAAGAGACCCAGTACTTC

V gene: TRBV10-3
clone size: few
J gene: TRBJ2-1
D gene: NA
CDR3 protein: CAISEDEQFF
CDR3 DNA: TGTGCCATCAGTGAGGATGAGCAGTTCTTC

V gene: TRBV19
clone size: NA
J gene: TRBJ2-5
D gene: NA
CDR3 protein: CASSPRRGSQETQYF
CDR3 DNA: TGTGCCAGTAGTCCCAGGAGGGGAAGCCAAGAGACCCAGTACTTC

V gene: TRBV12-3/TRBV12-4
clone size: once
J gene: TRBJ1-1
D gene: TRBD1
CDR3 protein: CASSRDSGKMAFF
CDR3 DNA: TGTGCCAGCAGCCGGGACAGTGGGAAAATGGCTTTCTTT

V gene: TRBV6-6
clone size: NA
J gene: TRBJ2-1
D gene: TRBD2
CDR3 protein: CASNAAGVNEQFF
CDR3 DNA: TGTGCCAGCAATGCAGCGGGGGTCAATGAGCAGTTCTTC

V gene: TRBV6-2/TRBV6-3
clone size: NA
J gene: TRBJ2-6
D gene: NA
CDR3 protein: CASSYGGWGTDRRANVLTF
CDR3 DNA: TGTGCCAGCAGTTATGGGGGGTGGGGAACCGATCGGAGAGCCAACGTCCTGACTTTC

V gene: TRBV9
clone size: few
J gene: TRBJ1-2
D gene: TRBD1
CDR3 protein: CASSVGGQGADGYTF
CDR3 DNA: TGTGCCAGCAGCGTAGGGGGACAGGGGGCGGATGGCTACACCTTC

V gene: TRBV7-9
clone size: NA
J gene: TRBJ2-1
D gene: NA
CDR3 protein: CASSFRGGSDEQFF
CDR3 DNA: TGTGCCAGCAGCTTCCGAGGGGGGAGCGATGAGCAGTTCTTC

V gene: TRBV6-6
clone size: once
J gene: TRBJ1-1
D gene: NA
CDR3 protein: CASRRGSLNTEAFF
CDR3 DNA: TGTGCCAGCAGGAGGGGCAGCCTGAACACTGAAGCTTTCTTT

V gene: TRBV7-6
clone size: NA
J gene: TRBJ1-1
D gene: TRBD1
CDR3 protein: CASSSDRAKKEGTEAFF
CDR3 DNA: TGTGCTAGCAGCTCCGACAGGGCCAAAAAAGAGGGCACTGAAGCTTTCTTT

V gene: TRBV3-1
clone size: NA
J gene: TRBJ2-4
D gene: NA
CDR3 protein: CASSHRSNIQYF
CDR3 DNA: TGTGCCAGCAGCCATAGGTCAAACATTCAGTACTTC

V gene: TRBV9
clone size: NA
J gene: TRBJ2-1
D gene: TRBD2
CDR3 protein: CASSVGGGGADEQFF
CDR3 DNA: TGTGCCAGCAGCGTAGGGGGCGGGGGGGCGGATGAGCAGTTCTTC

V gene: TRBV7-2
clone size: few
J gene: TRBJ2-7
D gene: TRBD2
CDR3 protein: CASTFSGGAYEQYF
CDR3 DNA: TGTGCCAGCACTTTCAGCGGGGGTGCATACGAGCAGTACTTC

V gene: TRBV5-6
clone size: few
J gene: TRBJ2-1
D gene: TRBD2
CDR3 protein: CASSFRTSGYYNEQFF
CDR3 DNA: TGTGCCAGCAGCTTCCGAACTAGCGGGTACTACAATGAGCAGTTCTTC

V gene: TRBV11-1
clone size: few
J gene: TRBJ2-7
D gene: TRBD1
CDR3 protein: CASSQPLGQGTYEQYF
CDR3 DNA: TGTGCCAGCAGCCAACCTCTTGGACAGGGGACCTACGAGCAGTACTTC

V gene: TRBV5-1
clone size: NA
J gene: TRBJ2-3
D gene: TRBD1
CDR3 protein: CASSPRLGTGGTDTQYF
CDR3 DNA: TGCGCCAGCAGCCCACGGTTGGGGACAGGGGGGACAGATACGCAGTATTTT

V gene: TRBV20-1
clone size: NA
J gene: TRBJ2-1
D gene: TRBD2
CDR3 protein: CSAREMWGGSNEQFF
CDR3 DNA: TGCAGTGCTAGAGAGATGTGGGGGGGGAGTAATGAGCAGTTCTTC